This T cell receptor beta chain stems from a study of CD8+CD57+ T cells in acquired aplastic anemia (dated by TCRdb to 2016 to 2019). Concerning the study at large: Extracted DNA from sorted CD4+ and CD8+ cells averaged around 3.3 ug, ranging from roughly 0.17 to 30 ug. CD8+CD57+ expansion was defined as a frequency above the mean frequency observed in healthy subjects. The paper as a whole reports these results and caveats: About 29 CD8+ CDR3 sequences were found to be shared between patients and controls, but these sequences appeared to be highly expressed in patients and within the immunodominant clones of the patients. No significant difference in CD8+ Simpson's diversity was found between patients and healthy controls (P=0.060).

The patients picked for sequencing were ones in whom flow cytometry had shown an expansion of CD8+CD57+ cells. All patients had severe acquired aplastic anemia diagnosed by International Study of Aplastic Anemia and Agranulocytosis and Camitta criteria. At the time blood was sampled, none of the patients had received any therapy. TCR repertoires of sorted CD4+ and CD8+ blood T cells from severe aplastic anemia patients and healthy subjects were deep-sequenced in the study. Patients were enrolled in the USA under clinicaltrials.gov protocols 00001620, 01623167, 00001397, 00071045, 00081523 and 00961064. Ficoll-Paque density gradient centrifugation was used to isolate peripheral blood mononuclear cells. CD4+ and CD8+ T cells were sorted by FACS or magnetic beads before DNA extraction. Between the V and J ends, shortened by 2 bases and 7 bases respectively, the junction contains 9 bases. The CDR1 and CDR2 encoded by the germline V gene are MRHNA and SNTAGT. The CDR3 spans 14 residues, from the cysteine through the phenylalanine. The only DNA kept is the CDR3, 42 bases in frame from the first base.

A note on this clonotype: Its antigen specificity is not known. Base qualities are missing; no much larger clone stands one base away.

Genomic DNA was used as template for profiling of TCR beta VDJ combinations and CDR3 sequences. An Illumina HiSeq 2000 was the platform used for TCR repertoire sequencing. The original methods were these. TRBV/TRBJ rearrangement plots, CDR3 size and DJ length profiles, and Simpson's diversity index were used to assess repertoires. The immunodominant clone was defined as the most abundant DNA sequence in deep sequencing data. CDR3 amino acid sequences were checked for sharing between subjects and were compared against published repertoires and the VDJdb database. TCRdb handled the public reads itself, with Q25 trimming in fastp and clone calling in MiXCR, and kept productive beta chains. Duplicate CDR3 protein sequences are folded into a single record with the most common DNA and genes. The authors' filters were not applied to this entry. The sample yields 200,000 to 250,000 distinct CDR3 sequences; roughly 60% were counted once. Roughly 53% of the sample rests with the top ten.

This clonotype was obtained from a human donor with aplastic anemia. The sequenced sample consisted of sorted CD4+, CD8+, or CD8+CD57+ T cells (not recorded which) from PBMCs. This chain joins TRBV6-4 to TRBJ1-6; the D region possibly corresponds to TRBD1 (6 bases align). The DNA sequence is TGTGCCAGCAGTGACGGGGACACGAATTCACCCCTCCACTTT. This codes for CASSDGDTNSPLHF.